A single sample gave rise to the 5 T cell receptor beta chains below, sequenced in a study of TIL therapy for anti-PD-1-resistant metastatic lung cancer. The immunoSEQ assay was v3. Data came from immunoSEQ multiplex PCR; TCRdb stores just in-frame clones and leaves some out. There are about 16,000 clones in the sample; 65% to 75% occur only once, and about 34% lies in the top ten. Time point of the sample: pre-treatment sample, taken before nivolumab and TIL therapy. Here the sequenced sample was blood, taken at baseline. Receptors originate from a person between 30 and 79 years old with non-small cell lung cancer.

The chain carries TRBV5-1 and TRBJ2-7, with D possibly called TRBD1 or TRBD2 (7 bases each). This CDR3 spans 15 amino acids. Looked up from germline, CDR1 is SGHRS and CDR2 is YFSETQ. The ends were cut back, 4 bases at V and 0 bases at J, with 14 bases in the middle. CDR3 loop: CASSPGQRDSYEQYF. The CDR3 DNA reads TGCGCCAGCAGCCCGGGACAGCGGGACTCCTACGAGCAGTACTTC.

In its sample, this clone was seen a few times. This rearrangement joins TRBV2 to TRBJ1-2; D remains ambiguous. Germline V CDR1 and CDR2: SNHLY, FYNNEI. The germline V and J ends were trimmed by 3 bases and 3 bases, with 2 bases remaining between them. CDR3 length: 11 amino acids. The CDR3 spells CASSEDYGYTF. The CDR3 DNA sequence: TGTGCCAGCAGTGAGGACTATGGCTACACCTTC. Full variable domain (outside the CDR3, taken from reference TRBV2 and TRBJ1-2): EPEVTQTPSHQVTQMGQEVILRCVPISNHLYFYWYRQILGQKVEFLVSFYNNEISEKSEIFDDQFSVERPDGSNFTLKIRSTKLEDSAMYFCASSEDYGYTFGSGTRLTVV.

The chain uses TRBV6-5 and TRBJ2-4, with D possibly TRBD1 on 6 matching bases. CDR1 is MNHEY, CDR2 SVGAGI, per germline. Trimming shortened V by 0 bases and J by 6 bases, and 12 bases separated the two germline ends. The CDR3 runs 15 residues. The CDR3 is CASSYSVTGTNIQYF. The CDR3, as DNA: TGTGCCAGCAGTTACTCGGTCACAGGGACAAACATTCAGTACTTC.

This clone has more than one count but fewer than ten. The rearrangement uses TRBV19 and TRBJ1-4, with 7 bases matching TRBD1. This CDR3 region has 15 residues. Trimming cost V 1 base and J 3 bases; bases outside gene matches: 2. The V gene's germline CDR1 is LNHDA and CDR2 SQIVND (reference sequence). In nucleotides, the CDR3 is TGTGCCAGTAGTATAGCGACAGGGTCTAATGAAAAACTGTTTTTT. It is translated as CASSIATGSNEKLFF.

The count of this clone is one. The chain couples TRBV13 to TRBJ2-7; possibly TRBD1 for D (6 bases). The CDR3 covers 15 residues. Trimming took 5 bases from V and 0 from J, leaving 14 bases between them. The germline V gene encodes CDR1 PRHDT and CDR2 FYEKMQ (reference sequence). The CDR3 protein is CASSGPSGDSYEQYF. CDR3 in DNA: TGTGCCAGCAGCGGTCCTTCAGGGGACTCCTACGAGCAGTACTTC.